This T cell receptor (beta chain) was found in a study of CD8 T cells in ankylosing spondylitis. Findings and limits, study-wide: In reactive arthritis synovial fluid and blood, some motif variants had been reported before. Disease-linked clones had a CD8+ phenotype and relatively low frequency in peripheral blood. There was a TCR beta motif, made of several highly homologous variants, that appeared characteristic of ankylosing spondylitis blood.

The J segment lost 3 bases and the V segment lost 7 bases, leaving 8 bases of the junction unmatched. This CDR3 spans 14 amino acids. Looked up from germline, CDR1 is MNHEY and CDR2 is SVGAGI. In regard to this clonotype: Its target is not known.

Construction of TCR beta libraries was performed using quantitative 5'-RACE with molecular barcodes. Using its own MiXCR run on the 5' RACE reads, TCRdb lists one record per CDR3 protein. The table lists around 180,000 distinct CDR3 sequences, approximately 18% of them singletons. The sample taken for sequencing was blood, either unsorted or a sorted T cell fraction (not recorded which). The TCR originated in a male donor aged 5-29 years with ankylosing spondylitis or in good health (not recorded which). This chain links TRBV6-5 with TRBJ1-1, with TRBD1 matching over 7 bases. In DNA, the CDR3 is TGTGCCAGCACCCCGGGACAGTCGCACACTGAAGCTTTCTTT. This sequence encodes CASTPGQSHTEAFF.